This T cell receptor (beta chain) was sequenced in a study of shared clonotypes between healthy human individuals. Study at large: Sampling drew on donors who were a couple of women and a few men aged 18 to 49.

On this clone itself: Its target is not known.

Method: immunoSEQ multiplex PCR; TCRdb's copy keeps in-frame clones and lacks some. Here the sample spans about 1.5 million clones, 95% to 99% being singletons. Each donor was a Caucasian adult residing in Nashville, Tennessee. Points from the study as a whole: Shared clonotypes across all four donors exceeded non-shared ones in generation probability.

J was trimmed by 8 bases and V by 5 bases; bases with no gene match: 6. The germline gives CDR1 SGHTA, CDR2 FQGNSA. This CDR3 spans 13 amino acids. This chain links TRBV7-2 with TRBJ2-1; TRBD1 matches at 7 bases. The source material was naive CD4+ T cells sorted from blood. Sample subset: CD45RA+ positively selected. This receptor was obtained from a man aged 25 to 45 in good health. CDR3 DNA sequence: TGTGCCAGCAGCCGTGGACAGGCCGATGAGCAGTTCTTC. Translation gives CASSRGQADEQFF.